The 18 T cell receptor beta chains listed next were all sequenced from one sample in a study of identical twins (dated by TCRdb to about 2016). Receptor amplification or capture employed 5' RACE. The instrument given in TCRdb is Illumina HiSeq 2000. The public sequencing data were trimmed at Q25 with fastp and processed into clonotypes with MiXCR by TCRdb, which kept only in-frame beta chains. Rows with a matching CDR3 protein are joined into one entry that keeps the most common DNA and genes. In all, the sample holds 1.5 million to 2 million distinct CDR3 sequences, and 25% to 35% of those were seen once. The ten largest clones represent more than 0.25% of the sample. Sequencing was done on a sample of cord blood. The receptors were gathered from a newborn girl in good health.

A word on this clonotype: A junction end diverges from the germline sequence, so it may reflect a read error. V gene TRBV27 combines with J gene TRBJ2-1, with D perhaps TRBD1 (6 bases). The CDR3 sequence is 15 residues long. From germline, CDR1 is MNHEY and CDR2 SMNVEV (reference sequence). CDR3 residues: CASSSTGHVYNGQFF. DNA of the CDR3: TGTGCCAGCAGTTCGACGGGACACGTTTACAATGGGCAGTTCTTC.

This clonotype showed up just a few times. V and J are TRBV9 and TRBJ2-1; tentatively, D is TRBD1 or TRBD2 (6 bases each). The CDR3 covers 13 residues. Germline V lookup: CDR1 SGDLS, CDR2 YYNGEE. V dropped 0 bases and J dropped 9 bases, with 10 bases sitting between them. For the CDR3, the DNA is TGTGCCAGCAGCGTAGTAAAGGGGGGTGAGCAGTTCTTC. Its protein product is CASSVVKGGEQFF. The full variable domain, in which reference TRBV9 and TRBJ2-1 provide the parts outside the CDR3, is DSGVTQTPKHLITATGQRVTLRCSPRSGDLSVYWYQQSLDQGLQFLIQYYNGEERAKGNILERFSAQQFPDLHSELNLSSLELGDSALYFCASSVVKGGEQFFGPGTRLTVL.

This clonotype was detected once. The chain links TRBV27 to TRBJ2-1; D is undetermined. In germline, CDR1 is MNHEY, CDR2 SMNVEV (reference sequence). Trimming removed 8 bases at V and 9 bases at J, with 11 bases between. The CDR3 length is 11 residues. CDR3 coding DNA: TGTGCCAGCGGAAAAATTAGTGAGCAGTTCTTC. It yields the protein CASGKISEQFF.

V gene TRBV2 combines with J gene TRBJ1-2, with TRBD1 identical over 7 bases. Germline CDR1 is SNHLY and CDR2 is FYNNEI. With 6 bases clipped from V and 8 bases from J, the junction kept 3 bases outside the gene matches. This CDR3 has 11 residues. CDR3 in DNA: TGTGCCAGCAGAATGACAGGGGGCTACACCTTC. It specifies CASRMTGGYTF.

This clonotype was observed a single time. This chain connects TRBV3-1 to TRBJ1-4; no reliable D call. CDR1 and CDR2 from the germline V gene are LGHDT and YNNKEL (reference sequence). This CDR3 region has 14 residues. Trimming took 0 bases from V and 2 from J, leaving 4 bases between them. In nucleotides, the CDR3 is TGTGCCAGCAGCCAAGATAACACTAATGAAAAACTGTTTTTT. Its protein is CASSQDNTNEKLFF.

The CDR3 nucleotides read TGTGCCATCAAGGAGGGGGCCACCTACGAGCAGTACTTC. This encodes CAIKEGATYEQYF. This chain joins TRBV10-3 and TRBJ2-7, with a possible D match to TRBD1 (7 bases). This CDR3 has 13 residues. Germline V gene sequence: CDR1 ENHRY, CDR2 SYGVKD. V lost 7 bases and J 2 bases, leaving 12 bases between the germline ends.

This clonotype appeared a few times. The rearrangement uses TRBV28 and TRBJ1-5; TRBD1 is a possible D gene (6 bases). Germline CDR1 MDHEN, CDR2 SYDVKM. The CDR3 loop spans 16 amino acids. Trimming left V 7 bases short and J 8 bases short, with 24 bases between. CDR3 loop: CASINFITGRGKPQHF. In DNA form, the CDR3 reads TGTGCCAGCATTAATTTTATAACAGGGAGGGGGAAGCCCCAGCATTTT.

This chain connects TRBV28 to TRBJ1-4, with 8 bases aligning to TRBD1. The CDR3 spans 15 residues. Trimming took 6 bases from V and 6 from J; bases not matched to a gene: 9. Germline CDR1 is MDHEN and CDR2 is SYDVKM. The CDR3 nucleotides are TGTGCCAGCAGACGGGACGGGACAGGTCATGAAAAACTGTTTTTT. As protein: CASRRDGTGHEKLFF.

The rearrangement uses TRBV3-1 and TRBJ2-2; no reliable D call. Germline lookup yields CDR1 LGHDT and CDR2 YNNKEL (reference sequence). The CDR3 sequence is 13 residues long. Trimming shortened V by 4 bases and J by 4 bases, and 7 bases separated the two germline ends. CDR3: CASSRTITGELFF. The CDR3 nucleotides read TGTGCCAGCAGCCGCACAATCACCGGGGAGCTGTTTTTT.

V is TRBV20-1 and J is TRBJ2-4; D assignment may be TRBD1 or TRBD2 (6 bases each). Gene TRBJ2-7 matches the end of the DNA better, so the J call may be wrong. Germline-derived CDR1 and CDR2 are DFQATT and SNEGSKA (reference sequence). CDR3 length: 13 residues. The CDR3 is CSAEGGRAYEQYF. As DNA, the CDR3 is TGCAGTGCCGAAGGGGGGCGGGCCTACGAGCAGTACTTC.

The table lists this clonotype with a few counts. A read error may be the cause here, since a much bigger clone is one base away. J is TRBJ1-2 and V is TRBV24-1; D unresolved. Germline CDR1 reads KGHDR; CDR2 reads SFDVKD. The CDR3 consists of 11 residues. The CDR3 DNA is TGTGCCGCCAGTGATCCAGTTGGCTACACCTTC. This codes for CAASDPVGYTF.

The chain is built from TRBV20-1 and TRBJ1-1; a possible D gene is TRBD1 (5 bases). V was trimmed by 3 bases and J by 3 bases, leaving 17 bases between them. CDR1 and CDR2 from the germline V gene are DFQATT and SNEGSKA (reference sequence). The CDR3 loop spans 15 amino acids. CDR3 sequence: CSARGRGRADTEAFF. The CDR3 DNA reads as TGCAGTGCTAGGGGGCGAGGGCGGGCAGACACTGAAGCTTTCTTT.

The chain is built from TRBV7-2 and TRBJ2-4; 14 positions match TRBD2. With the DNA end fitting TRBJ2-7 better, the J assignment may be wrong. Germline-derived CDR1 and CDR2 are SGHTA and FQGNSA. This CDR3 comprises 17 residues. CDR3 in DNA: TGTGCCAGCAGCTTTCTACCCGGGACTAGCGGGAGTTACGAGCAGTACTTC. Protein: CASSFLPGTSGSYEQYF.

Regarding this clonotype: A read error is possible here, since a much larger clone lies one base away. The chain uses TRBV7-2 and TRBJ2-1; D gene unclear. The J call is doubtful: the DNA matches TRBJ2-7 better. Germline CDR1 reads SGHTA; CDR2 reads FQGNSA. The CDR3 has 15 amino acids. CDR3 coding DNA: TGTGCCAGCAGCTTAGCAGGGCTCCTTTACAATGAGCAGTACTTC. Protein product: CASSLAGLLYNEQYF.

To note about this clonotype: This may come from a read error, since a much larger clone is one base off. The genes are TRBV7-9 and TRBJ2-4; D unresolved. CDR3 size: 15 residues. Deletions cut 4 bases from V and 5 bases from J, with 15 bases between. CDR1 is SEHNR, CDR2 FQNEAQ, per germline (reference sequence). CDR3 loop: CASSSDLSPQNIQYF. As DNA, the CDR3 is TGTGCCAGCAGCTCAGATTTATCGCCTCAAAACATTCAGTACTTC.

This sequence joins TRBV20-1 and TRBJ2-3, with 11 nucleotides matching TRBD2. The germline V gene encodes CDR1 DFQATT and CDR2 SNEGSKA (reference sequence). V was clipped by 3 bases and J by 4 bases; unmatched bases: 6. The CDR3 is 15 amino acids. CDR3 in amino acids: CSASDRLAGSDTQYF. Here the CDR3 DNA reads TGCAGTGCTAGCGACCGACTAGCGGGGTCAGATACGCAGTATTTT.

At least ten counts were recorded for this clonotype. The J gene is TRBJ2-7, the V gene TRBV4-2, with a weak D call TRBD2 (5 bases). Per the germline V gene, CDR1 is LGHNA and CDR2 is YNFKEQ. V shed 0 bases and J shed 4 bases, with 16 bases lying between them. The CDR3 loop spans 16 amino acids. CDR3 protein: CASSQDWWESEYEQYF. The DNA of the CDR3 is TGTGCCAGCAGCCAAGATTGGTGGGAGAGCGAATACGAGCAGTACTTC.

The chain links TRBV2 to TRBJ2-1, with D possibly TRBD2 on 5 matching bases. V was clipped by 10 bases and J by 0 bases, with 16 bases between them. The length of the CDR3 is 15 residues. Looked up from germline, CDR1 is SNHLY and CDR2 is FYNNEI. The CDR3 sequence is CAMHLGLFSYNEQFF. The CDR3 DNA follows: TGTGCCATGCACTTAGGACTGTTCTCCTACAATGAGCAGTTCTTC.